The 25 T cell receptor beta chains in this list originate from one sample, sequenced in a study of T cell responses to AZD1222 COVID-19 vaccine. Produced via immunoSEQ multiplex PCR; TCRdb's table is partial and in-frame only. The data show approximately 150,000 clones, roughly 92% seen once. The sequencing used peripheral blood, collected on day 0 of AZD1222 vaccination. All receptors come from an adult in good health.

The V call is TRBV12-5, the J call TRBJ1-4; a weak D match, TRBD1 (5 bases). The CDR3 is 17 residues long. Trimming removed 6 bases from V and 0 bases from J, with 17 bases in between. CDR1 and CDR2 (germline): LGHNT, FRNRAP. Here the CDR3 DNA reads TGTGCTAGTGGCAATGCACGGGGGGGAGCAACTAATGAAAAACTGTTTTTT. This gives the protein CASGNARGGATNEKLFF.

This chain connects TRBV18 to TRBJ2-1; 9 bases align to TRBD1. Germline V gives CDR1 KGHSH, CDR2 LQKENI. CDR3 length equals 17 residues. Trimming cost V 0 bases and J 3 bases; bases outside gene matches: 6. The CDR3 sequence is CASSPPRGTGNYNEQFF. The CDR3 DNA is TGTGCCAGCTCACCACCAAGGGGGACAGGGAACTACAATGAGCAGTTCTTC.

V is TRBV27 and J is TRBJ2-2; TRBD2 might be the D (6 bases). Trimming stripped 2 bases from V and 1 base from J, with 8 bases between. The CDR3 is made up of 15 amino acids. In germline, CDR1 is MNHEY, CDR2 SMNVEV (reference sequence). This chain's CDR3 is CASSLNGRNTGELFF. The CDR3 DNA sequence: TGTGCCAGCAGTTTAAACGGGAGGAACACCGGGGAGCTGTTTTTT.

The gene calls are TRBV29-1 and TRBJ2-7; TRBD2 matches at 13 bases. V shed 1 base and J 2 bases; nucleotides not matched to a gene: 8. The CDR3 consists of 17 residues. CDR1 is SQVTM, CDR2 ANQGSEA, per germline. The CDR3 region has the DNA TGCAGCGTTGAAGGGACTAGCGGGAGATCCCTCACCTACGAGCAGTACTTC. This gives the protein CSVEGTSGRSLTYEQYF.

V and J are TRBV3-1 (or the pseudogene TRBV3-2) and TRBJ2-7; D unclear. This CDR3 is built from 14 residues. V shed 4 bases and J shed 4 bases, with 14 bases lying between them. CDR1 is LGHDT, CDR2 YNNKEL, per germline (reference sequence). The CDR3 sequence: CASSPALGTYEQYF. The CDR3 nucleotides read TGTGCCAGCAGCCCAGCTCTGGGAACTTACGAGCAGTACTTC.

The chain combines TRBV7-9 with TRBJ1-5; no reliable D call. Germline CDR1 is SEHNR and CDR2 is FQNEAQ (reference sequence). Trimming left V 3 bases short and J 4 bases short, with 10 bases between. This CDR3 region has 14 residues. CDR3 sequence: CASSFNSPNQPQHF. For the CDR3, the DNA is TGTGCCAGCAGCTTCAACAGCCCAAATCAGCCCCAGCATTTT.

This chain joins TRBV2 and TRBJ1-5; 7 bases are shared with TRBD1. The CDR3 sequence is 15 residues long. The V gene's germline CDR1 is SNHLY and CDR2 FYNNEI. V was clipped by 6 bases and J by 2 bases; unmatched bases: 7. The CDR3 reads CASRSQGQGNQPQHF. CDR3 DNA sequence: TGTGCCAGCAGAAGTCAAGGACAGGGCAATCAGCCCCAGCATTTT.

The chain recombines TRBV12-5 with TRBJ2-7; 15 positions match TRBD2. This CDR3 contains 17 residues. Trimming cost V 0 bases and J 6 bases; bases outside gene matches: 6. Germline loops: CDR1 LGHNT, CDR2 FRNRAP. CDR3: CASGLVGLAGGPLEQYF. The CDR3 bases are TGTGCTAGTGGTTTGGTAGGACTAGCGGGAGGGCCACTCGAGCAGTACTTC.

This clone was picked up one time. The chain joins TRBV5-1 to TRBJ1-2; D uncertain. Germline loops: CDR1 SGHRS, CDR2 YFSETQ. The CDR3 has 15 residues. V shed 1 base and J shed 4 bases, with 14 bases lying between them. CDR3 DNA: TGCGCCAGCAGCTTGATCGCGGGATGGGGCTATGGCTACACCTTC. This encodes CASSLIAGWGYGYTF.

The V call is TRBV18, the J call TRBJ2-2, with unresolved D. This CDR3 has 13 residues. The V end lost 2 bases, the J end lost 1 base, and 2 bases lay between the germline ends. CDR1 is KGHSH and CDR2 is LQKENI in the germline V gene. The CDR3 sequence: CASSPGNTGELFF. CDR3 DNA: TGTGCCAGCTCACCAGGGAACACCGGGGAGCTGTTTTTT.

The chain carries TRBV5-1 and TRBJ1-1; tentative D call: TRBD1 (5 bases). This CDR3 spans 12 amino acids. With 10 bases removed from V and 1 base from J, the gap between germline ends came to 11 bases. Germline CDR1 and CDR2: SGHRS and YFSETQ. CDR3 bases: TGCGCCTGTTCAGGGCCGAACACTGAAGCTTTCTTT. Translation gives CACSGPNTEAFF.

Worth noting for this clone: The CDR3 does not end in the conserved phenylalanine or tryptophan, so this is likely a read error. The limits of the CDR3 on the DNA are not certain, so only TCRdb's listed CDR3 is given. The V and J genes are TRBV7-2 and TRBJ1-1. The germline V gene encodes CDR1 SGHTA and CDR2 FQGNSA. Termini included, the CDR3 measures 8 amino acids. CDR3 residues: CASSLAVR.

The genes are TRBV10-2 and TRBJ1-6; D is uncertain. There are 15 residues in the CDR3. Germline lookup yields CDR1 WSHSY and CDR2 SAAADI. V shed 0 bases and J shed 6 bases, with 9 bases lying between them. This chain's CDR3 is CASSESGSLNSPLHF. The CDR3, as DNA: TGCGCCAGCAGTGAGTCGGGCAGCCTTAATTCACCCCTCCACTTT.

The chain has TRBV19 and TRBJ1-4; no clear D. V dropped 10 bases and J dropped 7 bases, with 22 bases sitting between them. Germline values: CDR1 LNHDA, CDR2 SQIVND (reference sequence). CDR3 length: 15 amino acids. The DNA for the CDR3 is TGTGCCACTACCGCCCCCCGGGCCGGAGGTGAAAAACTGTTTTTT. This gives the protein CATTAPRAGGEKLFF.

The CDR3 nucleotides are TGTGCCAGCAGCCAAGAGAGTAGGTGCTACACCTTC. This translates into CASSQESRCYTF. The V and J genes are TRBV4-2 and TRBJ1-2; D is ambiguous. The V gene lost 0 bases and the J gene lost 9 bases, with 8 bases spanning the gap. CDR3 size: 12 residues. Per germline, CDR1 LGHNA and CDR2 YNFKEQ.

The V gene is TRBV5-8, the J gene TRBJ2-3; D gene ambiguous. CDR1 is SGHTS, CDR2 YDEGEE, per germline. Trimming removed 0 bases at V and 1 base at J, with 15 bases between. The CDR3 length is 17 residues. CDR3 amino acids: CASSLGTPLSGTDTQYF. The CDR3 nucleotides read TGTGCCAGCAGCTTGGGGACCCCCCTTTCGGGCACAGATACGCAGTATTTT. The full variable domain, with the rest looked up from reference TRBV5-8 and TRBJ2-3, is EAGVTQSPTHLIKTRGQQATLRCSPISGHTSVYWYQQALGLGLQFLLWYDEGEERNRGNFPPRFSGRQFPNYSSELNVNALELEDSALYLCASSLGTPLSGTDTQYFGPGTRLTVL.

The chain employs TRBV20-1 and TRBJ1-5; maybe TRBD1 (5 bases). Trimming removed 3 bases at V and 6 bases at J, with 9 bases between. This CDR3 has 12 amino acids. In germline, CDR1 is DFQATT, CDR2 SNEGSKA (reference sequence). CDR3 protein: CSASGRAQPQHF. The DNA for the CDR3 is TGCAGTGCTAGTGGCAGGGCTCAGCCCCAGCATTTT.

V usage is TRBV15 and J usage is TRBJ1-3, with a possible D match to TRBD1 (6 bases). The CDR3 loop spans 14 amino acids. V was shortened by 5 bases and J by 2 bases, with 10 bases between the two germline ends. Germline values: CDR1 LNHNV, CDR2 YYDKDF (reference sequence). The chain's CDR3 is CATSSQGAGNTIYF. In DNA, the CDR3 is TGTGCCACCAGCTCACAGGGTGCTGGAAACACCATATATTTT.

This chain connects TRBV19 to TRBJ2-1; TRBD2 aligns across 8 bases. CDR1 and CDR2 (germline): LNHDA, SQIVND (reference sequence). CDR3 length: 14 amino acids. The V segment lost 4 bases and the J segment 4 bases; nucleotides outside the gene matches: 3. Here the CDR3 reads CASSTSGGYNEQFF. The CDR3 bases are TGTGCCAGTAGTACCAGCGGGGGATACAATGAGCAGTTCTTC.

V gene TRBV19 combines with J gene TRBJ2-3; either TRBD1 or TRBD2 may fit D (5 bases each). Between the trimmed V and J ends, which lost 7 bases and 5 bases, there was a span of 16 bases. The CDR3 runs 14 residues. The V gene's germline CDR1 is LNHDA and CDR2 SQIVND (reference sequence). The CDR3 nucleotides read TGTGCCAGTAATTCGGGGACGGTACTAGATACGCAGTATTTT. Its protein is CASNSGTVLDTQYF.

This clone was recorded a few times. This rearrangement joins TRBV4-1 to TRBJ1-5, with 7 bases aligning to TRBD1. V dropped 2 bases and J dropped 2; count of bases not matched to a gene: 3. The CDR3 extends over 15 amino acids. Germline lookup yields CDR1 MGHRA and CDR2 YSYEKL. Here the CDR3 DNA reads TGCGCCAGCAGCCAAAACCAGGGGGGCAATCAGCCCCAGCATTTT. This translates into CASSQNQGGNQPQHF.

The chain couples TRBV25-1 to TRBJ1-4, with D uncertain. V was trimmed by 1 base and J by 7 bases, leaving 10 bases between them. This CDR3 comprises 14 residues. The germline CDR1 and CDR2 sequences are MGHDK and SYGVNS. As DNA, the CDR3 is TGTGCCAGCAGTGAATGGGCATCATCTGAAAAACTGTTTTTT. Residues: CASSEWASSEKLFF.

The rearrangement links TRBV2 to TRBJ1-4; D remains ambiguous. This CDR3 has 13 residues. The germline gives CDR1 SNHLY, CDR2 FYNNEI. V was trimmed by 2 bases and J by 8 bases, leaving 9 bases between them. CDR3 in amino acids: CASSELLAEKLFF. The CDR3 DNA sequence: TGTGCCAGCAGTGAATTGCTAGCCGAAAAACTGTTTTTT. Full variable domain (missing parts from reference TRBV2 and TRBJ1-4): EPEVTQTPSHQVTQMGQEVILRCVPISNHLYFYWYRQILGQKVEFLVSFYNNEISEKSEIFDDQFSVERPDGSNFTLKIRSTKLEDSAMYFCASSELLAEKLFFGSGTQLSVL.

The V call is TRBV10-2, the J call TRBJ2-1; D not certain. Germline V CDR1 and CDR2: WSHSY, SAAADI. The V and J ends lost 3 bases and 4 bases respectively, with 4 bases between them. The CDR3 is 12 amino acids. CDR3 protein: CASSDEYNEQFF. CDR3 coding DNA: TGCGCCAGCAGTGATGAGTACAATGAGCAGTTCTTC.

V is TRBV5-1 and J is TRBJ1-4, with D uncertain. This CDR3 has 14 residues. From germline, CDR1 is SGHRS and CDR2 YFSETQ. V dropped 1 base and J dropped 4 bases, with 8 bases sitting between them. The CDR3 region is CASSLYTDNEKLFF. The CDR3 bases are TGCGCCAGCAGCTTGTATACAGATAATGAAAAACTGTTTTTT.